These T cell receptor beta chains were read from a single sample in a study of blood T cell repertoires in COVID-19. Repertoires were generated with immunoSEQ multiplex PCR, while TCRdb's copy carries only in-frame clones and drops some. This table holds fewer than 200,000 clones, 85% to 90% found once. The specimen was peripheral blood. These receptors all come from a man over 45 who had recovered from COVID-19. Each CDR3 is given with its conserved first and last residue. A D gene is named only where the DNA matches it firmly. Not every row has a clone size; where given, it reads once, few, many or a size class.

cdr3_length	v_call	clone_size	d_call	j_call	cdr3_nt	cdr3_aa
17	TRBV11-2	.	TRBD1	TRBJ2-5	TGTGCCAGCAGCATCCGACAGGGTAGAAGGGCCCAAGAGACCCAGTACTTC	CASSIRQGRRAQETQYF
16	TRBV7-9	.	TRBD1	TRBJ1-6	TGTGCCAGCAGCCCGGGACAGGGGGCGGATAATTCACCCCTCCACTTT	CASSPGQGADNSPLHF
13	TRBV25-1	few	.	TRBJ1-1	TGTGCCAGTTCCGAACTGGGGGGCACTGAAGCTTTCTTT	CASSELGGTEAFF
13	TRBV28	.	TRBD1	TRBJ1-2	TGTGCCAGCGCATCGGGTCAGGGGGGACCGGGCACCTTC	CASASGQGGPGTF
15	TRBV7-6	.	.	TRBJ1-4	TGTGCCAGCAGCTTAGGGCCAGCAACTAATGAAAAACTGTTTTTT	CASSLGPATNEKLFF
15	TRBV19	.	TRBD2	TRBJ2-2	TGTGCCAGTAGTAGAGCGGGAGCGAACACCGGGGAGCTGTTTTTT	CASSRAGANTGELFF
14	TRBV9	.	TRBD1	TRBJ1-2	TGTGCCAGCAGCAAGGGACAGGGGGCGGGAGGCTACACCTTC	CASSKGQGAGGYTF
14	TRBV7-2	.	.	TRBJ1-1	TGTGCCAGCAGGTCAAGAGCGGGGCCCGCTGAAGCTTTCTTT	CASRSRAGPAEAFF
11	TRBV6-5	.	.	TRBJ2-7	TGTGCCAGCGGTCCTACCTACGAGCAGTACTTC	CASGPTYEQYF
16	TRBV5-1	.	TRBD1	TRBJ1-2	TGCGCCAGCAGCTTACCCCTGACAGGGGGCCAGTATGGCTACACCTTC	CASSLPLTGGQYGYTF
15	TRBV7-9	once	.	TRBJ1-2	TGTGCCAGCAGCTTAGCACAGAGTCCTAACTATGGCTACACCTTC	CASSLAQSPNYGYTF
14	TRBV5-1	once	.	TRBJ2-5	TGCGCCAGCAGCTTCGTCGGGATTGAAGAGACCCAGTACTTC	CASSFVGIEETQYF
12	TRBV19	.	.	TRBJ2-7	TGTGCCAGTAGTCAGGGGATGGGTGAGCAGTACTTC	CASSQGMGEQYF
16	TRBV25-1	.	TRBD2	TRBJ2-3	TGTGCCAGCAGTGTTTACCTAGCGGGAGAAACAGATACGCAGTATTTT	CASSVYLAGETDTQYF
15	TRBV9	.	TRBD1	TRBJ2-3	TGTGCCAGCAGCCCAGGGGGCGGGGTGGCCGATACGCAGTATTTT	CASSPGGGVADTQYF
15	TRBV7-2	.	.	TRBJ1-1	TGTGCCAGCAGCCATAGGACGACATGGAGGTCTGAAGCTTTCTTT	CASSHRTTWRSEAFF
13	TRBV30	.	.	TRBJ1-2	TGTGCCTGGAATCAGGGGTTCGCCTATGGCTACACCTTC	CAWNQGFAYGYTF
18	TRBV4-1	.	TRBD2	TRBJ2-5	TGCGCCAGCAGCCAAGATGGTAGCGGGAGGGCCCACCAAGAGACCCAGTACTTC	CASSQDGSGRAHQETQYF
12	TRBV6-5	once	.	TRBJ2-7	TGTGCCAGCAGTTACGTCGGGATGGAGCAGTACTTC	CASSYVGMEQYF